The 32 T cell receptor beta chains below all came from one sample that was sequenced in a study of blood T cell repertoires in COVID-19. The repertoire was sequenced with immunoSEQ multiplex PCR; TCRdb's copy has only in-frame clones and lacks some. The sample consists of more than 300,000 clones, around 90% of them appearing once. The material sequenced was PBMCs or T cells enriched from blood (not recorded which). These receptors originate from a young woman who had recovered from COVID-19.

This chain uses TRBV19 with TRBJ1-5; TRBD1 is a possible D gene (5 bases). Germline V gene lookup returns CDR1 LNHDA and CDR2 SQIVND (reference sequence). V was shortened by 3 bases and J by 1 base, with 10 bases between the two germline ends. The CDR3 is made up of 15 amino acids. The CDR3 sequence: CASSIQGLSNQPQHF. CDR3 coding DNA: TGTGCCAGTAGTATTCAGGGCTTGAGCAATCAGCCCCAGCATTTT.

V is TRBV7-3 and J is TRBJ1-2, with D hard to call. This CDR3 has 16 amino acids. Looked up from germline, CDR1 is SGHTA and CDR2 is FQGTGA. V shed 2 bases and J shed 0 bases, with 13 bases lying between them. The CDR3 coding sequence is TGTGCCAGCAGCTTACGGGGTCCTCCTACTAACTATGGCTACACCTTC. This encodes CASSLRGPPTNYGYTF.

This clone was seen only once. The V and J genes are TRBV25-1 and TRBJ2-5, with TRBD2 matching over 7 bases. This CDR3 has 16 amino acids. With V trimmed by 6 bases and J by 5 bases, 15 bases remained unmatched. CDR1 is MGHDK and CDR2 is SYGVNS in the germline V gene. The CDR3 reads CASSGKSTSWGETQYF. As DNA, the CDR3 is TGTGCCAGCAGCGGAAAATCGACTAGCTGGGGCGAGACCCAGTACTTC.

V gene TRBV2 combines with J gene TRBJ1-1; a weak D match, TRBD1 (5 bases). This CDR3 has 14 residues. Germline CDR1 SNHLY, CDR2 FYNNEI. Trimming took 7 bases from V and 1 from J, leaving 13 bases between them. Here the CDR3 DNA reads TGTGCCAGCATTGGGGCACAGACGAACACTGAAGCTTTCTTT. Translated, it gives CASIGAQTNTEAFF.

The rearrangement links TRBV5-6 to TRBJ1-2; tentatively, D is TRBD1 (6 bases). Between the trimmed V and J ends, which lost 6 bases and 0 bases, there was a span of 15 bases. The germline V gene encodes CDR1 SGHDT and CDR2 YYEEEE. The CDR3 runs to 15 residues. CDR3 loop: CASTLTGTANYGYTF. CDR3 nucleotides: TGTGCCAGCACCCTGACAGGCACAGCTAACTATGGCTACACCTTC.

This chain links TRBV25-1 with TRBJ1-2, with D tentatively TRBD1 (5 bases). The CDR3 contains 14 residues. Germline CDR1 MGHDK, CDR2 SYGVNS. Between the trimmed V and J ends, which lost 1 base and 0 bases, there was a span of 6 bases. The CDR3 DNA reads TGTGCCAGCAGTGAATTGACAGCTAACTATGGCTACACCTTC. Its translation: CASSELTANYGYTF.

The V gene is TRBV19, the J gene TRBJ2-2; perhaps TRBD1 as D (7 bases). Germline V gene lookup returns CDR1 LNHDA and CDR2 SQIVND (reference sequence). The CDR3 sequence is 16 residues long. Trimming left V 3 bases short and J 6 bases short, with 17 bases between. The CDR3 spells CASSILAGGTSGELFF. For the CDR3, the DNA is TGTGCCAGTAGTATCTTGGCAGGGGGGACGTCCGGGGAGCTGTTTTTT. Combining the CDR3 with reference TRBV19 and TRBJ2-2 gives the whole variable domain DGGITQSPKYLFRKEGQNVTLSCEQNLNHDAMYWYRQDPGQGLRLIYYSQIVNDFQKGDIAEGYSVSREKKESFPLTVTSAQKNPTAFYLCASSILAGGTSGELFFGEGSRLTVL.

The chain couples TRBV27 to TRBJ2-6; D possibly corresponds to TRBD1 (6 bases). Trimming pared 2 bases from V and 1 base from J, leaving 6 bases between. This CDR3 region has 15 residues. CDR1 MNHEY and CDR2 SMNVEV come from the germline V gene (reference sequence). CDR3 sequence (DNA): TGTGCCAGCAGTTTAGGGACATCTGGGGCCAACGTCCTGACTTTC. Its translation is CASSLGTSGANVLTF.

This clone was seen more than once but under ten times. The V and J genes are TRBV21-1 and TRBJ2-7; no DNA check was done on the table's D call, TRBD1. TRBV21-1 is deemed a pseudogene. The length of the CDR3 is 15 residues. The CDR3 DNA sequence: TGTGCCAGCAGCCGACGACAGGGGGCTGAATACGAGCAGTACTTC. This gives the protein CASSRRQGAEYEQYF.

The chain recombines TRBV7-2 with TRBJ1-1, with D tentatively TRBD1 (6 bases). Germline V gene lookup returns CDR1 SGHTA and CDR2 FQGNSA. This CDR3 region has 13 residues. V lost 1 base, J lost 6 bases, and 9 bases lay in between. CDR3 region: CASSLVRGSEAFF. The CDR3 bases are TGTGCCAGCAGCTTAGTCAGGGGTTCTGAAGCTTTCTTT.

The chain employs TRBV19 and TRBJ2-1; 7 nucleotides match TRBD2. The trim removed 5 bases at V and 3 bases at J, leaving 13 bases unmatched. CDR3 length equals 17 residues. In germline, CDR1 is LNHDA, CDR2 SQIVND (reference sequence). CDR3 region: CASSPPVTSSFYNEQFF. In nucleotides, the CDR3 is TGTGCCAGTAGTCCCCCTGTGACTAGCTCCTTCTACAATGAGCAGTTCTTC.

The chain combines TRBV2 with TRBJ1-3, with a tentative D call TRBD1 (5 bases). V lost 1 base to trimming and J lost 0 bases, with 10 bases between them. This CDR3 is 16 amino acids long. Germline V CDR1 and CDR2: SNHLY, FYNNEI. CDR3 sequence (DNA): TGTGCCAGCAGTGAAGGGGGCACTCTCTCTGGAAACACCATATATTTT. It yields the protein CASSEGGTLSGNTIYF.

This clone came up a few times. The chain employs TRBV7-2 and TRBJ2-7; TRBD1 aligns across 7 bases. The CDR3 spans 16 residues. With V trimmed by 5 bases and J by 2 bases, 12 bases remained unmatched. CDR1 is SGHTA and CDR2 is FQGNSA in the germline V gene. Here the CDR3 DNA reads TGTGCCAGCAGCCAGGGGGTGAGGGGTCTTACCTACGAGCAGTACTTC. Translation gives CASSQGVRGLTYEQYF.

The gene calls are TRBV7-6 and TRBJ2-2, with D possibly TRBD1 on 6 matching bases. CDR1 is SGHVS and CDR2 is FNYEAQ in the germline V gene. This CDR3 is 16 amino acids long. Trimming stripped 5 bases from V and 8 bases from J, with 21 bases between. The CDR3, as DNA: TGTGCCAGCAGCCCCGAGGGACGGGGACATTTGGGGGAGCTGTTTTTT. Translation gives CASSPEGRGHLGELFF.

The CDR3 loop is CASSLQGINSPLHF. As DNA, the CDR3 is TGTGCCAGCAGTTTACAGGGAATTAATTCACCCCTCCACTTT. The rearrangement joins TRBV27 to TRBJ1-6; D possibly corresponds to TRBD1 (5 bases). V lost 2 bases to trimming and J lost 6 bases, with 8 bases between them. Germline CDR1 MNHEY, CDR2 SMNVEV (reference sequence). This CDR3 spans 14 amino acids.

The chain couples TRBV21-1 to TRBJ1-2; TRBD1, the table's D call, was not compared with the DNA. TRBV21-1 is described as a pseudogene. CDR3 length: 14 amino acids. CDR3 amino acids: CASSKARQGNGYTF. As DNA, the CDR3 is TGTGCCAGCAGCAAAGCACGACAGGGGAATGGCTACACCTTC.

This clone was counted between two and nine times. The same CDR3 can be traced to other DNA sequences in this sample. The chain combines TRBV5-1 with TRBJ2-3; D possibly corresponds to TRBD2 (6 bases). The CDR3 covers 15 residues. Germline V gene data show CDR1 as SGHRS and CDR2 as YFSETQ. Trimming shortened V by 0 bases and J by 1 base, and 9 bases separated the two germline ends. Written as DNA, the CDR3 is TGCGCCAGCAGCTTGGGGTCTAGCGGCACAGATACGCAGTATTTT. Protein product: CASSLGSSGTDTQYF.

The chain is built from TRBV28 and TRBJ2-7, with 9 bases that match TRBD2. The CDR3 contains 15 residues. CDR1 is MDHEN and CDR2 is SYDVKM in the germline V gene. Trimming took 3 bases from V and 4 from J; bases not matched to a gene: 7. CDR3 sequence: CASSFQSSGTYEQYF. In DNA form, the CDR3 reads TGTGCCAGCAGTTTTCAATCTAGCGGGACTTACGAGCAGTACTTC.

This clone turned up a few times. The J gene is TRBJ1-5, the V gene TRBV19; tentative D call: TRBD1 (5 bases). The germline V gene has CDR1 LNHDA and CDR2 SQIVND (reference sequence). Trimming cost V 3 bases and J 8 bases, with 11 bases left between them. CDR3 length: 13 residues. DNA for the CDR3: TGTGCCAGTAGTATGGGCAGGGTTGAGCCCCAGCATTTT. It specifies CASSMGRVEPQHF. Full variable domain (rest looked up from reference TRBV19 and TRBJ1-5): DGGITQSPKYLFRKEGQNVTLSCEQNLNHDAMYWYRQDPGQGLRLIYYSQIVNDFQKGDIAEGYSVSREKKESFPLTVTSAQKNPTAFYLCASSMGRVEPQHFGDGTRLSIL.

J is TRBJ1-6 and V is TRBV4-3, with 7 bases identical to TRBD1. Germline V gives CDR1 LGHNA, CDR2 YSLEER. The CDR3 has 14 amino acids. Unmatched junction bases numbered 2, after V lost 1 base and J lost 8 bases. The CDR3 sequence is CASSQGTGYSPLHF. The CDR3 coding sequence is TGCGCCAGCAGCCAAGGGACAGGCTATTCACCCCTCCACTTT.

The V call is TRBV5-1, the J call TRBJ2-3; 9 positions match TRBD2. V was clipped by 5 bases and J by 5 bases; unmatched bases: 18. Per germline, CDR1 SGHRS and CDR2 YFSETQ. This CDR3 comprises 18 residues. CDR3 DNA: TGCGCCAGCAGTGCCCCTGGCCCGGGACTAGCAAGTTTAGATACGCAGTATTTT. It specifies CASSAPGPGLASLDTQYF. Combining the CDR3 with reference TRBV5-1 and TRBJ2-3 gives the whole variable domain KAGVTQTPRYLIKTRGQQVTLSCSPISGHRSVSWYQQTPGQGLQFLFEYFSETQRNKGNFPGRFSGRQFSNSRSEMNVSTLELGDSALYLCASSAPGPGLASLDTQYFGPGTRLTVL.

The chain has TRBV2 and TRBJ1-1; 9 bases align to TRBD1. This CDR3 has 15 amino acids. The J segment lost 4 bases and the V segment lost 4 bases, leaving 7 bases of the junction unmatched. CDR1 and CDR2 (germline): SNHLY, FYNNEI. For the CDR3, the DNA is TGTGCCAGCAGTGGAACGACAGGGGGGGGCACTGAAGCTTTCTTT. This gives the protein CASSGTTGGGTEAFF.

The chain joins TRBV4-1 to TRBJ2-2, with TRBD1 matching over 11 bases. CDR3 length: 16 residues. The germline gives CDR1 MGHRA, CDR2 YSYEKL. The V and J ends lost 5 bases and 6 bases, in that order; junction bases with no gene match: 8. CDR3 amino acids: CASSALGQGASGELFF. CDR3 coding DNA: TGCGCCAGCAGCGCACTCGGACAGGGGGCGTCCGGGGAGCTGTTTTTT.

The rearrangement links TRBV11-3 to TRBJ1-1, with 7 bases that match TRBD1. The CDR3 contains 14 residues. Germline V gene data show CDR1 as SGHNT and CDR2 as YENEEA. V was pared by 5 bases and J by 7 bases, with 10 bases of the junction left unmatched. The CDR3 spells CASSAAGQVNEAFF. The DNA for the CDR3 is TGTGCCAGCAGCGCCGCAGGACAGGTTAATGAAGCTTTCTTT.

This clone was seen only once. The chain's CDR3 is CARIPGLAGGAETQYF. In DNA form, the CDR3 reads TGTGCCAGAATCCCTGGACTAGCGGGAGGGGCCGAGACCCAGTACTTC. This chain connects TRBV19 to TRBJ2-5, with TRBD2 identical over 15 bases. The germline V gene encodes CDR1 LNHDA and CDR2 SQIVND (reference sequence). The J segment lost 5 bases and the V segment lost 9 bases, leaving 10 bases of the junction unmatched. The CDR3 covers 16 residues.

In its sample, this clone was seen a few times. The chain is built from TRBV7-9 and TRBJ1-1; the D is unclear. The CDR3 sequence is 12 residues long. From germline, CDR1 is SEHNR and CDR2 FQNEAQ (reference sequence). V lost 5 bases and J lost 4, with 8 bases in between. The CDR3 here is CASSDWSTEAFF. The CDR3 nucleotides read TGTGCCAGCAGCGATTGGAGCACTGAAGCTTTCTTT.

V usage is TRBV7-8 and J usage is TRBJ2-7; no clear D. CDR1 and CDR2 (germline): SGHVS, FQNEAQ. The CDR3 length is 15 residues. Trimming took off 5 bases at V and 3 bases at J, with 17 bases between the two ends. The DNA for the CDR3 is TGTGCCAGCAGCCACAGACGGATTCTCGGCTACGAGCAGTACTTC. This translates into CASSHRRILGYEQYF.

The chain couples TRBV4-2 to TRBJ2-3; D is unclear. The V and J ends lost 0 bases and 0 bases respectively, with 7 bases between them. CDR1 LGHNA and CDR2 YNFKEQ come from the germline V gene. The CDR3 totals 15 residues. The CDR3 spells CASSQDGGSTDTQYF. CDR3 DNA: TGTGCCAGCAGCCAAGACGGCGGTAGCACAGATACGCAGTATTTT.

The genes are TRBV9 and TRBJ2-7, with D perhaps matching TRBD1 (6 bases). V lost 3 bases, J lost 6 bases, and 16 bases lay in between. Germline V gene data show CDR1 as SGDLS and CDR2 as YYNGEE. This CDR3 has 14 amino acids. The DNA for the CDR3 is TGTGCCAGCAGCGCACAGGGTGTGGGGCTCGAGCAGTACTTC. This codes for CASSAQGVGLEQYF.

The chain uses TRBV5-1 and TRBJ1-2, with 9 bases that match TRBD1. There are 14 residues in the CDR3. Germline loops: CDR1 SGHRS, CDR2 YFSETQ. The V segment lost 0 bases and the J segment 4 bases; nucleotides outside the gene matches: 1. The CDR3 region is CASSLGTGVYGYTF. The CDR3 DNA follows: TGCGCCAGCAGCTTGGGGACAGGGGTCTATGGCTACACCTTC. Together with reference TRBV5-1 and TRBJ1-2, the CDR3 gives the full variable domain: KAGVTQTPRYLIKTRGQQVTLSCSPISGHRSVSWYQQTPGQGLQFLFEYFSETQRNKGNFPGRFSGRQFSNSRSEMNVSTLELGDSALYLCASSLGTGVYGYTFGSGTRLTVV.

CDR3 loop: CASSPNSPLHF. For the CDR3, the DNA is TGTGCCAGCAGTCCGAATTCACCCCTCCACTTT. J is TRBJ1-6 and V is TRBV2; D remains unclear. Germline V gene data show CDR1 as SNHLY and CDR2 as FYNNEI. The CDR3 is made up of 11 amino acids. Between the trimmed V and J ends, which lost 5 bases and 7 bases, there was a span of 3 bases. Combining the CDR3 with reference TRBV2 and TRBJ1-6 gives the whole variable domain EPEVTQTPSHQVTQMGQEVILRCVPISNHLYFYWYRQILGQKVEFLVSFYNNEISEKSEIFDDQFSVERPDGSNFTLKIRSTKLEDSAMYFCASSPNSPLHFGNGTRLTVT.

This chain links TRBV5-1 with TRBJ1-6; no firm D call. The V end lost 3 bases, the J end lost 2 bases, and 12 bases lay between the germline ends. Germline lookup yields CDR1 SGHRS and CDR2 YFSETQ. The CDR3 is made up of 16 amino acids. The chain's CDR3 is CASSSEPGTYNSPLHF. For the CDR3, the DNA is TGCGCCAGCAGCTCGGAACCGGGAACCTATAATTCACCCCTCCACTTT.